The entry below describes one TCR beta chain. Its specificity is not known. These data originate in a study of shared clonotypes between healthy human individuals. Germline trimming cut 0 bases from V and 6 bases from J; bases unmatched to any gene: 6. CDR3 length equals 16 residues. Germline CDR1 is SGHRS and CDR2 is YFSETQ. Whole-study results and caveats: A small donor pool kept down the genetic and exposure-history diversity that was represented.

Both subsets, CD45RA+ naive and CD45RA-negative memory, were split from the CD4+ cells. Deep-level settings were used for running the assay. Measured with immunoSEQ multiplex PCR; TCRdb has only the in-frame clones, and not every one. This sample yields millions of clones, of which roughly 94% are seen a single time; 0.1% to 0.15% belongs to the top ten. Specimen: naive CD4+ T cells sorted from blood. Subset given: CD45RA+ positively selected. The chain recombines TRBV5-1 with TRBJ2-1, with TRBD2 matching over 10 bases. The clonotype was recovered from a young man in good health. The CDR3 is CASSLGPAGGPNEQFF. The CDR3, as DNA: TGCGCCAGCAGCTTGGGACCAGCGGGAGGGCCCAATGAGCAGTTCTTC.